This T cell receptor beta chain was retrieved from a study of control samples from healthy donors and cancer patients. V was pared by 5 bases and J by 3 bases, with 11 bases of the junction left unmatched. The CDR3 sequence is 16 residues long. Germline CDR1 reads MNHNY; CDR2 reads SVGAGI (reference sequence). The table came from immunoSEQ multiplex PCR; TCRdb's copy has only in-frame clones and leaves some out. The table lists 120,000 or so clones, 70% to 90% of them singletons, with about 2.7% in the top ten. The sample consisted of blood. The V call is TRBV6-6, the J call TRBJ2-5; 8 nucleotides agree with TRBD2. This clonotype was obtained from a man in his sixties in good health. As DNA, the CDR3 is TGTGCCAGCAGTACGGGGGGGCACCTAGGAGAAGAGACCCAGTACTTC. Its translation is CASSTGGHLGEETQYF.